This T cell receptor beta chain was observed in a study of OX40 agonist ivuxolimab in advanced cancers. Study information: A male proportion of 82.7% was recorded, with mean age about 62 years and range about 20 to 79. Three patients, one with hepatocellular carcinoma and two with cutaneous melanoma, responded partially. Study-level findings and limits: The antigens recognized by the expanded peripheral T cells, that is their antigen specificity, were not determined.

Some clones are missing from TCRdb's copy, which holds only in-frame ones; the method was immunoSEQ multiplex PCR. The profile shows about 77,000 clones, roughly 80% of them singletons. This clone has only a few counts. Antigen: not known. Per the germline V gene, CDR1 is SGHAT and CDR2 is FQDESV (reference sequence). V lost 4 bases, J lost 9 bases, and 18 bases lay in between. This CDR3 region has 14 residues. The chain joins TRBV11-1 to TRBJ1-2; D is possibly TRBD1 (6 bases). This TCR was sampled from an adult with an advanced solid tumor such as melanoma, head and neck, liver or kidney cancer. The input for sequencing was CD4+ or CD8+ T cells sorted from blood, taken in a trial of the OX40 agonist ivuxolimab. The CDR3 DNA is TGTGCCAGCAGCTCGCCCGACAGGCGTAGTAGCTACACCTTC. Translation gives CASSSPDRRSSYTF. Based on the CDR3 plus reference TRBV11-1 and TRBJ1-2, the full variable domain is EAEVAQSPRYKITEKSQAVAFWCDPISGHATLYWYRQILGQGPELLVQFQDESVVDDSQLPKDRFSAERLKGVDSTLKIQPAELGDSAMYLCASSSPDRRSSYTFGSGTRLTVV.